Listed below are T cell receptor beta chains from one sample, sequenced in a study of blood T cell repertoires in COVID-19. Data came from immunoSEQ multiplex PCR; TCRdb stores just in-frame clones and leaves some out. Of 200,000 or so clones detected, 60% to 85% appear once; the ten largest clones hold around a sixth. Input material: peripheral blood. These receptors all stem from a man aged 55 to 69 with active or convalescent COVID-19. CDR3s include the opening cysteine and the closing phenylalanine or tryptophan. The order of the fields is clone size, J gene, V gene, D gene, CDR3 DNA, CDR3 protein. A D gene is named only where the DNA matches it firmly. Where a row states a size, it is once, few, many or the class of an expanded clone; other rows omit it.

.,TRBJ2-3,TRBV6-6,TRBD1,TGTGCCAGCAGCTTCCCGGACAGGACAGATACGCAGTATTTT,CASSFPDRTDTQYF
.,TRBJ1-1,TRBV5-1,.,TGCGCCAGCAGACGCCAAGGAGACACTGAAGCTTTCTTT,CASRRQGDTEAFF
.,TRBJ2-2,TRBV9,.,TGTGCCAGCAGCGTAGATCCGGGGACGAACACCGGGGAGCTGTTTTTT,CASSVDPGTNTGELFF
.,TRBJ2-1,TRBV5-5,.,TGTGCCAGCAGCTTCCTTGCGGGCAGGGGCGGCTACAATGAGCAGTTCTTC,CASSFLAGRGGYNEQFF
.,TRBJ1-2,TRBV10-3,.,TGTGCCATCAGTGTTTTATTAGGGGGCTATGGCTACACCTTC,CAISVLLGGYGYTF
.,TRBJ2-1,TRBV19,TRBD1,TGTGCCAGTAGTATGGGACAGGGTCTCGATGAGCAGTTCTTC,CASSMGQGLDEQFF
.,TRBJ1-4,TRBV19,.,TGTGCCAGTAGTCTCAAGGGGAGGCTTGGAGAAAAACTGTTTTTT,CASSLKGRLGEKLFF
.,TRBJ2-7,TRBV7-8,TRBD2,TGTGCCAGCAGCTCGCCCGGACTAGCCTACGAGCAGTACTTC,CASSSPGLAYEQYF
.,TRBJ2-5,TRBV7-7,TRBD2,TGTGCCAGCAGCTTAGGGGGGGGAAAGACCCAGTACTTC,CASSLGGGKTQYF
.,TRBJ2-3,TRBV18,TRBD1,TGTGCCAGCTCACCCCAGGGGGCACGGGGCACAGATACGCAGTATTTT,CASSPQGARGTDTQYF
.,TRBJ2-3,TRBV2,.,TGTGCCAGCAACTTGAGGTTGTTCACAGATACGCAGTATTTT,CASNLRLFTDTQYF
.,TRBJ1-5,TRBV6-5,.,TGTGCCATACAGGGTAGCAATCAGCCCCAGCATTTT,CAIQGSNQPQHF
.,TRBJ2-2,TRBV30,TRBD1,TGTGCCTGGCGCCGACAGGGGTTGAGCGGGGAGCTGTTTTTT,CAWRRQGLSGELFF
few,TRBJ2-7,TRBV3-1/TRBV3-2,TRBD2,TGTGCCAGCAGCCCACGACTAGCGGGCGAGCAGTACTTC,CASSPRLAGEQYF
.,TRBJ1-2,TRBV6-2/TRBV6-3,.,TGTGCCAGCAGTCCCCGTTTCGATGGCTACACCTTC,CASSPRFDGYTF
.,TRBJ1-2,TRBV6-5,TRBD1,TGTGCCAGCAGAGGGACAGGCTATAACTATGGCTACACCTTC,CASRGTGYNYGYTF
once,TRBJ2-5,TRBV18,.,TGTGCCAGCTCACCCAGACAGGAAGAGACCCAGTACTTC,CASSPRQEETQYF
.,TRBJ1-1,TRBV3-1/TRBV3-2,TRBD1,TGTGCCAGCAGCCGGAGACAGGGGTTGAACACTGAAGCTTTCTTT,CASSRRQGLNTEAFF
.,TRBJ2-2,TRBV5-1,TRBD1,TGCGCCAGCGCTTTAACAGGGGCGGTCGGGGAGCTGTTTTTT,CASALTGAVGELFF
.,TRBJ2-1,TRBV5-1,TRBD2,TGCGCCCGCAGCGACCCCGGGGGGGGAGGGTACAATGAGCAGTTCTTC,CARSDPGGGGYNEQFF
once,TRBJ2-5,TRBV2,TRBD2,TGTGCCAGCAGGACTAGCGGGTCCGAGACCCAGTACTTC,CASRTSGSETQYF
.,TRBJ2-2,TRBV19,TRBD2,TGTGCCAGTAGTAGGGCTAGCGGGCCCACCGGGGAGCTGTTTTTT,CASSRASGPTGELFF
few,TRBJ1-6,TRBV2,.,TGTGCCAGCAGTCTCCAGGGGCCGGGAATTAATTCACCCCTCCACTTT,CASSLQGPGINSPLHF
.,TRBJ2-5,TRBV2,TRBD2,TGTGCCAGCAGTGAAGCGGGACTAGCGGACCCAACTTCAGGCCAGTACTTC,CASSEAGLADPTSGQYF
.,TRBJ2-7,TRBV9,TRBD2,TGTGCCAGCAGCGTAGCGGCGGGAGGGCCCTCTGACGAGCAGTACTTC,CASSVAAGGPSDEQYF
.,TRBJ2-4,TRBV28,.,TGTGCCAGCACATCGGGGGGCGCGGCCAAAAACATTCAGTACTTC,CASTSGGAAKNIQYF
.,TRBJ2-3,TRBV28,TRBD2,TGTGCCAGCAGTCCCCGACCTGAGTTCGGGCTAGCGGGAGGGCCAGAATATTTT,CASSPRPEFGLAGGPEYF
many,TRBJ2-7,TRBV2,TRBD2,TGTGCCAGCGGACTAGCGGGAGGGCAAATGTACGAGCAGTACTTC,CASGLAGGQMYEQYF
.,TRBJ1-4,TRBV6-5,.,TGTGCCAGCAGTTATGCGGGGAGCCCCGGGGGTGAAAAACTGTTTTTT,CASSYAGSPGGEKLFF
.,TRBJ2-3,TRBV6-2/TRBV6-3,TRBD2,TGTGCCAGCAGTGGCATGGGGACTAGCGGAACCGAGGTTTTT,CASSGMGTSGTEVF
few,TRBJ2-1,TRBV5-4,.,TGTGCCAGCAGCTCCGGGACATTTCAGTTCTTC,CASSSGTFQFF
.,TRBJ2-7,TRBV7-9,TRBD1,TGTGCCAGCAGCCTCGGGACAGGGAACTACGAGCAGTACTTC,CASSLGTGNYEQYF
.,TRBJ1-1,TRBV14,TRBD1,TGTGCCAGCAGCCCCGACAGGGAGAACACTGAAGCTTTCTTT,CASSPDRENTEAFF
.,TRBJ1-1,TRBV3-1/TRBV3-2,TRBD1,TGTGCCAGCAGCCCGACAGGGGCGAACACTGAAGCTTTCTTT,CASSPTGANTEAFF
.,TRBJ2-1,TRBV24-1,TRBD1,TGTGCCACCAGTGACCCACGAGGGACAGCTTACAATGAGCAGTTCTTC,CATSDPRGTAYNEQFF
.,TRBJ2-6,TRBV7-2,.,TGTGCCAGCAGCTTACAGGGTGGCAGCTCTGGGGCCAACGTCCTGACTTTC,CASSLQGGSSGANVLTF
.,TRBJ2-5,TRBV5-1,.,TGCGCCAGCAGCTCTCCTAGGGAGACCCAGTACTTC,CASSSPRETQYF
.,TRBJ2-5,TRBV7-2,.,TGTGCCAGCAGTCCGGTAGAAGAGACCCAGTACTTC,CASSPVEETQYF
.,TRBJ2-2,TRBV9,.,TGTGCCAGCAGCGATCCCCCCGGGGGAAGGAGATCCGGGGAGCTGTTTTTT,CASSDPPGGRRSGELFF
.,TRBJ1-1,TRBV19,.,TGTGCCAGTAGCCTTCTCGACAGGTTGGGCACTGAAGCTTTCTTT,CASSLLDRLGTEAFF
.,TRBJ2-7,TRBV5-1,TRBD2,TGCGCCAGCAGCCCCCGAACTATGACTGGACTAGTCGTTGGCGAGCAGTACTTC,CASSPRTMTGLVVGEQYF
.,TRBJ1-1,TRBV10-2,.,TGCGCCACCAACAGGGCCTTGAACACTGAAGCTTTCTTT,CATNRALNTEAFF
.,TRBJ2-1,TRBV7-3,TRBD2,TGTGCCAGCAGCTCCTTAGCGGGAGGGGACAATGAGCAGTTCTTC,CASSSLAGGDNEQFF
.,TRBJ2-7,TRBV9,TRBD2,TGTGCCAGCAGCCCCCGCTTCGGTGCGGGAGGGCGGGAAGAGCAGTACTTC,CASSPRFGAGGREEQYF
.,TRBJ1-6,TRBV7-9,.,TGTGCCAGCAGCATACAGGGCCCATGGGATTCACCCCTCCACTTT,CASSIQGPWDSPLHF
once,TRBJ2-2,TRBV29-1,TRBD2,TGCAGCGTTGAGGCTAGCGGTACGAACACCGGGGAGCTGTTTTTT,CSVEASGTNTGELFF
.,TRBJ2-2,TRBV5-1,.,TGCGCCAGCAGCTCTCAGCGGGCACTGGTCGGGGAGCTGTTTTTT,CASSSQRALVGELFF
few,TRBJ2-1,TRBV7-3,TRBD2,TGTGCCAGCAGCTTAGGGGGACTACCACAACAGCAGTTCTTC,CASSLGGLPQQQFF